The 15 T cell receptor beta chains listed next were all sequenced from one sample in a study of blood T cell repertoires in COVID-19. Libraries were prepared by immunoSEQ multiplex PCR; TCRdb keeps only in-frame clonotypes and omits some of them. The sample shows 200,000 or so clones, 81% of them seen only once. The sample was peripheral blood. The receptors were sampled from a woman older than 75 with COVID-19, enrolled during active disease.

DNA of the CDR3: TGTGCCAGCAGCATCCAAGGGGGCTACGAGCAGTACTTC. Protein product: CASSIQGGYEQYF. The chain joins TRBV6-5 to TRBJ2-7; tentatively, D is TRBD1 (6 bases). This CDR3 is 13 amino acids long. The germline V gene has CDR1 MNHEY and CDR2 SVGAGI. V lost 6 bases and J lost 3, with 12 bases in between.

A few counts support this clone. The J gene is TRBJ1-1, the V gene TRBV27, with TRBD1 identical over 8 bases. Unmatched junction bases numbered 6, after V lost 5 bases and J lost 1 base. The CDR3 has 15 amino acids. The germline V gene has CDR1 MNHEY and CDR2 SMNVEV (reference sequence). The chain's CDR3 is CASSLHRGANTEAFF. For the CDR3, the DNA is TGTGCCAGCAGTCTCCACAGGGGGGCGAACACTGAAGCTTTCTTT.

CDR3 sequence (DNA): TGTGCCAGCTCACGACAGGGGAACTATGGCTACACCTTC. Protein sequence: CASSRQGNYGYTF. This sequence joins TRBV18 and TRBJ1-2, with 8 bases matching TRBD1. The length of the CDR3 is 13 residues. V dropped 4 bases and J dropped 2; count of bases not matched to a gene: 0. Per germline, CDR1 KGHSH and CDR2 LQKENI.

The V gene is TRBV3-1 (or the pseudogene TRBV3-2), the J gene TRBJ2-3; TRBD1 agrees at 9 bases. Germline-derived CDR1 and CDR2 are LGHDT and YNNKEL (reference sequence). CDR3 length: 17 amino acids. J was trimmed by 2 bases and V by 0 bases; bases with no gene match: 6. CDR3 bases: TGTGCCAGCAGCCAAGATTGGGGACAGGGTTACACAGATACGCAGTATTTT. Protein: CASSQDWGQGYTDTQYF.

This chain uses TRBV7-9 with TRBJ1-3; 8 nucleotides agree with TRBD1. Germline V gene lookup returns CDR1 SEHNR and CDR2 FQNEAQ (reference sequence). The CDR3 has 14 amino acids. V trimming: 5 bases; J trimming: 4 bases; junction bases outside the gene matches: 4. The CDR3 spells CASSIRDRGNTIYF. In DNA, the CDR3 is TGTGCCAGCAGCATCCGGGACAGGGGAAACACCATATATTTT.

The chain carries TRBV28 and TRBJ2-1; 9 bases agree with TRBD2. The CDR3 sequence is 16 residues long. Trimming removed 3 bases from V and 4 bases from J; junction bases left unmatched: 7. Germline V gene lookup returns CDR1 MDHEN and CDR2 SYDVKM. CDR3 amino acids: CASSLTLTSGYNEQFF. In DNA, the CDR3 is TGTGCCAGCAGTTTGACCTTGACTAGCGGATACAATGAGCAGTTCTTC. The whole variable domain, filled in from reference TRBV28 and TRBJ2-1, reads DVKVTQSSRYLVKRTGEKVFLECVQDMDHENMFWYRQDPGLGLRLIYFSYDVKMKEKGDIPEGYSVSREKKERFSLILESASTNQTSMYLCASSLTLTSGYNEQFFGPGTRLTVL.

The chain links TRBV9 to TRBJ2-5; D is possibly TRBD1 (6 bases). V was clipped by 2 bases and J by 3 bases, with 11 bases between them. Germline CDR1 SGDLS, CDR2 YYNGEE. This CDR3 is 14 amino acids long. CDR3 DNA: TGTGCCAGCAGCGTCAGGGGCGGAAAAGAGACCCAGTACTTC. It specifies CASSVRGGKETQYF.

The chain uses TRBV5-1 and TRBJ2-2, with no clear D. Per germline, CDR1 SGHRS and CDR2 YFSETQ. The CDR3 is 15 amino acids. Trimming removed 0 bases from V and 4 bases from J, with 10 bases in between. The CDR3, as DNA: TGCGCCAGCAGCTTGGCCTTCACTACCACCGGGGAGCTGTTTTTT. Its translation: CASSLAFTTTGELFF.

This chain links TRBV2 with TRBJ1-1, with 9 bases lining up with TRBD1. The junction had 5 bases not matched to a gene; V was cut back by 3 bases and J by 6 bases. The CDR3 is 14 amino acids. Germline loops: CDR1 SNHLY, CDR2 FYNNEI. The CDR3 DNA reads as TGTGCCAGCAGTGAGCTGACAGGGGGATCTGAAGCTTTCTTT. Its protein is CASSELTGGSEAFF.

The chain has TRBV24-1 and TRBJ2-5; TRBD1 aligns across 7 bases. Germline V gene sequence: CDR1 KGHDR, CDR2 SFDVKD. Unmatched junction bases numbered 6, after V lost 4 bases and J lost 2 bases. The CDR3 consists of 15 residues. The CDR3 loop is CATSDLRDSQETQYF. CDR3 nucleotide sequence: TGTGCCACCAGTGACCTCCGGGACAGTCAAGAGACCCAGTACTTC.

The chain carries TRBV19 and TRBJ1-1, with 10 bases that match TRBD1. V lost 10 bases and J lost 7; bases outside the gene matches: 6. Germline values: CDR1 LNHDA, CDR2 SQIVND (reference sequence). This CDR3 spans 12 amino acids. CDR3 sequence: CATRGQGIEAFF. For the CDR3, the DNA is TGTGCCACAAGGGGACAGGGGATTGAAGCTTTCTTT.

This chain connects TRBV6-2 or TRBV6-3 to TRBJ2-7; a weak D match, TRBD1 (6 bases). Per germline, CDR1 MNHEY and CDR2 SVGEGT. V lost 2 bases and J 2 bases, leaving 16 bases between the germline ends. The CDR3 is 16 amino acids. CDR3 residues: CASSYTGQLLPYEQYF. CDR3 DNA: TGTGCCAGCAGTTACACCGGACAGCTCCTACCCTACGAGCAGTACTTC.

The rearrangement joins TRBV6-5 to TRBJ1-4; 8 nucleotides align to TRBD1. This CDR3 has 15 residues. The V gene's germline CDR1 is MNHEY and CDR2 SVGAGI. V shed 8 bases, J shed 6 bases, and the junction held 11 bases outside the gene matches. DNA of the CDR3: TGTGCCAGCCGATTCTCAGGGGGCTCGGATGAAAAACTGTTTTTT. As protein: CASRFSGGSDEKLFF.

The J gene is TRBJ2-1, the V gene TRBV4-2, with 9 bases that match TRBD1. Germline V gives CDR1 LGHNA, CDR2 YNFKEQ. The ends lost 5 bases at V and 8 bases at J; junction bases unmatched: 13. CDR3 length equals 16 residues. The CDR3: CASSLKGQGWIHEQFF. DNA for the CDR3: TGTGCCAGCAGCTTAAAGGGACAGGGTTGGATTCATGAGCAGTTCTTC.

The chain is built from TRBV5-1 and TRBJ1-1; a possible D gene is TRBD1 (6 bases). V was cut by 4 bases and J by 3 bases, with 13 bases left in between. Germline CDR1 and CDR2: SGHRS and YFSETQ. The CDR3 has 14 residues. DNA of the CDR3: TGCGCCAGCAGCAGAAGCAGGACAGACACTGAAGCTTTCTTT. This encodes CASSRSRTDTEAFF.